This T cell receptor (beta chain) was recorded in a study of neoadjuvant nivolumab and ipilimumab in lung cancer. A note on this clone: Its specificity is not known.

CDR1 is SGHTA and CDR2 is FQGNSA in the germline V gene. Deletions cut 2 bases from V and 6 bases from J, with 11 bases between. The CDR3 sequence is 14 residues long. Study-wide results and limits: TCR clonality did not significantly correlate with pathologic tumor regression.

Sequencing used immunoSEQ multiplex PCR; TCRdb keeps in-frame clones, though not all of them. This sample has fewer than 25,000 clones; approximately 81% occur once, and the top ten carry 20% to 25%. This rearrangement joins TRBV7-2 to TRBJ2-1; D is unresolved. The sequencing here drew on peripheral blood, taken before neoadjuvant nivolumab, alone or with ipilimumab. The origin of this receptor is an adult with non-small cell lung cancer. The CDR3 sequence is CASSLNPGLNEQFF. CDR3 coding DNA: TGTGCCAGCAGCTTAAATCCAGGCCTCAATGAGCAGTTCTTC. Drawing the rest from reference TRBV7-2 and TRBJ2-1, the complete variable domain is GAGVSQSPSNKVTEKGKDVELRCDPISGHTALYWYRQSLGQGLEFLIYFQGNSAPDKSGLPSDRFSAERTGGSVSTLTIQRTQQEDSAVYLCASSLNPGLNEQFFGPGTRLTVL.